Below, 9 T cell receptor beta chains from the same sample are listed, as sequenced in a study of OX40 agonist ivuxolimab in advanced cancers. Using immunoSEQ multiplex PCR, the repertoire was profiled, and TCRdb retains in-frame clones only, with some absent. The sample contains just over 40,000 clones, approximately 84% of which appear only once. Here the sequenced sample was CD4+ or CD8+ T cells sorted from blood, taken in a trial of the OX40 agonist ivuxolimab. These receptors came from an adult with an advanced solid tumor such as melanoma, head and neck, liver or kidney cancer.

CDR3 DNA sequence: TGTGCCAGTAGTATAGGAACTACAGGGCGTCTGGCAGATACGCAGTATTTT. Translated, it gives CASSIGTTGRLADTQYF. The V call is TRBV19, the J call TRBJ2-3, with a weak D call TRBD1 (6 bases). The CDR3 consists of 17 residues. Trimming pared 1 base from V and 4 bases from J, leaving 18 bases between. Per germline, CDR1 LNHDA and CDR2 SQIVND (reference sequence). Using reference TRBV19 and TRBJ2-3 for the parts outside the CDR3, the full variable domain is DGGITQSPKYLFRKEGQNVTLSCEQNLNHDAMYWYRQDPGQGLRLIYYSQIVNDFQKGDIAEGYSVSREKKESFPLTVTSAQKNPTAFYLCASSIGTTGRLADTQYFGPGTRLTVL.

The gene calls are TRBV6-5 and TRBJ2-1; 8 bases match TRBD1. Germline CDR1 and CDR2: MNHEY and SVGAGI. The CDR3 runs 14 residues. V dropped 2 bases and J dropped 5; count of bases not matched to a gene: 2. For the CDR3, the DNA is TGTGCCAGCAGTTACGGGACAGGTCACAATGAGCAGTTCTTC. Residues: CASSYGTGHNEQFF.

The chain joins TRBV2 to TRBJ1-4, with a tentative D call TRBD1 (6 bases). Trimming took off 8 bases at V and 0 bases at J, with 10 bases between the two ends. CDR3 length: 14 amino acids. The germline V gene encodes CDR1 SNHLY and CDR2 FYNNEI. CDR3 residues: CASFNRATNEKLFF. For the CDR3, the DNA is TGTGCCAGCTTTAACAGGGCAACTAATGAAAAACTGTTTTTT.

This clone was recorded a few times. V and J are TRBV29-1 and TRBJ2-1; possibly TRBD2 for D (6 bases). The CDR3 spans 11 residues. Germline assignment: CDR1 SQVTM and CDR2 ANQGSEA. The ends were cut back, 7 bases at V and 7 bases at J, with 11 bases in the middle. The CDR3 region is CSAPEGNEQFF. As DNA, the CDR3 is TGCAGCGCCCCGGAGGGAAATGAGCAGTTCTTC.

This clone is termed medium-sized. This rearrangement joins TRBV4-3 to TRBJ1-1; D remains ambiguous. CDR1 LGHNA and CDR2 YSLEER come from the germline V gene. The CDR3 has 12 residues. V lost 0 bases and J 10 bases, leaving 9 bases between the germline ends. CDR3 in amino acids: CASSQDLRTAFF. CDR3 nucleotide sequence: TGCGCCAGCAGCCAAGATCTCAGAACAGCTTTCTTT.

This clone turned up a few times. This chain uses TRBV10-3 with TRBJ2-7; no clear D gene. The CDR3 spans 10 residues. Germline-derived CDR1 and CDR2 are ENHRY and SYGVKD. V lost 10 bases to trimming and J lost 3 bases, with 7 bases between them. CDR3 DNA: TGTGCCAGTGGGGACTACGAGCAGTACTTC. Translating gives CASGDYEQYF.

The V and J genes are TRBV4-3 and TRBJ2-2; 10 nucleotides agree with TRBD1. Unmatched junction bases numbered 6, after V lost 1 base and J lost 7 bases. This CDR3 spans 16 amino acids. The germline gives CDR1 LGHNA, CDR2 YSLEER. CDR3 residues: CASSQVDRGPFGELFF. CDR3 nucleotide sequence: TGCGCCAGCAGCCAAGTTGACAGGGGGCCTTTCGGGGAGCTGTTTTTT.

This clone is termed medium-sized. The gene calls are TRBV18 and TRBJ1-3; possible D gene TRBD1, 6 bases. There are 16 residues in the CDR3. Germline V gene sequence: CDR1 KGHSH, CDR2 LQKENI. Trimming took off 6 bases at V and 0 bases at J, with 15 bases between the two ends. The CDR3 reads CASSRDISRSGNTIYF. The CDR3 nucleotides read TGTGCCAGCTCCAGGGACATTTCGCGCTCTGGAAACACCATATATTTT.

CDR3 residues: CASSNLGPNWDTQYF. For the CDR3, the DNA is TGTGCCAGCAGTAATTTAGGGCCTAACTGGGATACGCAGTATTTT. The chain has TRBV6-6 and TRBJ2-3; no reliable D call. V dropped 5 bases and J dropped 6 bases, with 18 bases sitting between them. Germline CDR1 and CDR2: MNHNY and SVGAGI (reference sequence). The CDR3 covers 15 residues.